Here is one T cell receptor (beta chain) with its context. This clonotype was counted between two and nine times. Its antigen remains unidentified. No base qualities exist here, and no much larger clone lies one base off it. Ficoll-Paque density gradient centrifugation was used to isolate PBMCs. The instrument given in TCRdb is Illumina NovaSeq 6000. TCRalpha and TCRbeta cDNA libraries were built by 5'RACE with constant-segment primers, adding sample barcodes and unique molecular identifiers. RNA was extracted from every sample with Trizol reagent. Amplification of the libraries took two PCR steps, and the second step added a second sample barcode plus Illumina TruSeq adapters. The libraries were sequenced on an Illumina NovaSeq using 2 x 150 bp paired-end reads. For the original study's pipeline: The reads were demultiplexed and collapsed into UMI-guided consensus sequences using migec v1.2.7. Using mixcr v2.1.11, UMI consensuses were aligned to TRA and TRB V and J templates and then assembled into clonotypes. Clonotypes were classified as expanded or contracted when called significant by both edgeR and NoisET, with noise models trained on biological replicates. For edgeR calls, the thresholds were a false discovery rate-adjusted p below 0.01 and a log2 fold-change of 1. As an exploratory analysis of dynamics, max-normalized trajectories of the 1000 most abundant clonotypes were examined with PCA combined with hierarchical clustering. Each responding clone was given a CD4 or CD8 phenotype based on the CD4+ and CD8+ repertoires, which had been sequenced separately. Through fastp at Q25 and MiXCR, TCRdb rebuilt clones from the public reads, retaining in-frame beta chains. Here each entry gathers all rows of one CDR3 protein and keeps the most common genes and DNA. Here the V and J calls rest on TCRdb's processing, not on the authors' analysis. The sample table holds 470,000 or so distinct CDR3 sequences, of which roughly 17% were seen once. The ten largest clones take up about 22% of the sample.

This record belongs to a study of T-cell memory formation after mild COVID-19 (dated by TCRdb to about 2021). At the level of the whole study: Most TCR sequence clusters were specific to one of the two donors. In a couple of donors, T-cell clones that expanded and contracted after mild COVID-19 were tracked by sequencing TCRalpha and TCRbeta repertoires over time. Two young, previously healthy adult volunteers made up the cohort, one male and one female.

CDR1 and CDR2 were assigned from the germline V gene (reference sequence) as DFQATT and SNEGSKA. Deletion took 3 bases off V and 2 bases off J, with a span of 8 bases between the germline ends. The CDR3 goes from the cysteine to the phenylalanine over 13 residues. Only the CDR3 region is kept as DNA, spanning 39 bases read in frame from base 1. General study outcomes and caveats: The study included only a couple of mild cases, and larger cohorts that include severe cases with pre-infection samples were judged to be necessary. Balanced CD4/CD8 phenotypes were observed for clones contracting from day 15 to 85, whereas a bias towards CD4+ was observed for a second wave of clones expanding from day 15 to 37. Contracting CD4+ clones turned up mainly in the CM and EM memory subsets, whereas EMRA was where CD8+ clones were enriched. Some responding clones were detected in pre-infection memory, suggesting pre-existing cross-reactive memory T cells joined the SARS-CoV-2 response. Whether the second-wave clones peaking on day 37 were SARS-CoV-2 specific was not confirmed.

This TCR was recovered from a man aged 18 to 29 who had mild COVID-19 (a few samples of this study predate the infection). The sample titles of this study are shuffled in the database, so cell type and time point are left out; the donor was told from shared clones. The rearrangement joined TRBV20-1 to TRBJ1-5; the D gene cannot be named for sure. Material for sequencing was PBMCs or a T cell subset sorted from them (not recorded which). The CDR3 region reads CSASLLRNQPQHF. The bases read TGCAGTGCTAGTTTGCTTCGCAATCAGCCCCAGCATTTT.